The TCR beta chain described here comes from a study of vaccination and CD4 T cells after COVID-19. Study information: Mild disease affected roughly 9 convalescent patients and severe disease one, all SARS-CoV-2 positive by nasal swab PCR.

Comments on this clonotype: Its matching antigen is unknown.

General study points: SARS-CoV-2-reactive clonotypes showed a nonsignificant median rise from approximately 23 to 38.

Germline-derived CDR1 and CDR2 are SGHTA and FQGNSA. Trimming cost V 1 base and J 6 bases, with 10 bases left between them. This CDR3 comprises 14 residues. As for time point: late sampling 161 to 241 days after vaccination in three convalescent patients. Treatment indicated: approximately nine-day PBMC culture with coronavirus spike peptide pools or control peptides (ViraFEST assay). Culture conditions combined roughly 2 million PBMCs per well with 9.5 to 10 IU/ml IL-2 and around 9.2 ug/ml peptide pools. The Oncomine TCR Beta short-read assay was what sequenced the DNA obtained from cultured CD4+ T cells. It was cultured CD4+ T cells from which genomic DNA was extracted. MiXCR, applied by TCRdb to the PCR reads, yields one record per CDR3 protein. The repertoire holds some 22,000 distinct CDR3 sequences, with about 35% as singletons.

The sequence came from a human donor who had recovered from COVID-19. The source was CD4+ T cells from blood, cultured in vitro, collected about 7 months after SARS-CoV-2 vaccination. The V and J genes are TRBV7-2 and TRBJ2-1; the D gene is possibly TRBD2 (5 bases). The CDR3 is CASSLERLRNEQFF. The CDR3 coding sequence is TGTGCCAGCAGCTTAGAGCGGTTACGCAATGAGCAGTTCTTC.